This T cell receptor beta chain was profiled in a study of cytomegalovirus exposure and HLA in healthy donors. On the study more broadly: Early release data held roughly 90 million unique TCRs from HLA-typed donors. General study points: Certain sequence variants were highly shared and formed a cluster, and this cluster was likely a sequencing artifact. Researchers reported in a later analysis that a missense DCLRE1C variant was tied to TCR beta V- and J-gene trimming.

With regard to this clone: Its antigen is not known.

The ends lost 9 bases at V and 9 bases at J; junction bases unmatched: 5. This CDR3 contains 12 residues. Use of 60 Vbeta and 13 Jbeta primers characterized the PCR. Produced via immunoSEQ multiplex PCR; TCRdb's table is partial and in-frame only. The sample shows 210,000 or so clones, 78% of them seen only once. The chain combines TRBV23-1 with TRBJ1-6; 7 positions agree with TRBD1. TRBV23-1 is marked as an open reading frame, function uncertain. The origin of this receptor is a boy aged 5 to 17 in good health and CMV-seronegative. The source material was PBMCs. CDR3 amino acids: CARGDSGSPLHF. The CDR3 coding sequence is TGCGCCAGAGGGGACAGTGGTTCACCCCTCCACTTT.